This is a list of T cell receptor beta chains from one sample in a study of patients and donors after allogeneic stem cell transplantation. TCRdb used MiXCR to reprocess the RT-PCR reads, holding one entry per CDR3 protein. The sample has about a million distinct CDR3 sequences, around 17% seen once. Sequences were obtained from blood, either unsorted or a sorted T cell fraction (not recorded which). These TCRs come from a human donor who was either an allogeneic HSCT recipient or a stem cell or donor lymphocyte infusion donor (not recorded which). It is not recorded whose cells these are; they may come from a transplant donor. Both conserved end residues are part of each CDR3. Fields, in order: J gene, CDR3 length, V gene, CDR3 protein.

TRBJ2-1 | 15 | TRBV19 | CASSIDWTAYNEQFF
TRBJ2-2 | 14 | TRBV24-1 | CATSERGGTGELFF
TRBJ2-7 | 16 | TRBV7-9 | CASSPRQGRSSYEQYF
TRBJ2-7 | 15 | TRBV5-1 | CASSQGGQGGREQYF
TRBJ1-1 | 13 | TRBV29-1 | CSVVSFRDQKAFF
TRBJ2-7 | 18 | TRBV3-1 | CASSRVLAGGQIPYEQYF
TRBJ2-3 | 18 | TRBV7-6 | CASSSKPGQGIILDTQYF
TRBJ2-6 | 15 | TRBV15 | CATSGQASGANVLTF
TRBJ1-1 | 15 | TRBV7-2 | CASSLGFRVNTEAFF
TRBJ1-6 | 14 | TRBV20-1 | CSARQGARNSPLHF